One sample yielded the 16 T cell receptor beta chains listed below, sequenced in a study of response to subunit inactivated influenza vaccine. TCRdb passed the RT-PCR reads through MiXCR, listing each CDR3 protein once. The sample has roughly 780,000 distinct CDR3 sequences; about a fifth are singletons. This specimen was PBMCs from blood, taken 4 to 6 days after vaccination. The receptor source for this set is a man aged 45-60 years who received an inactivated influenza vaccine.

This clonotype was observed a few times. The CDR3 spells CASSTRDYRGEQYF. The CDR3 DNA follows: TGTGCCAGCAGCACCCGGGACTATCGGGGCGAGCAGTACTTC. This chain links TRBV3-1 with TRBJ2-7, with 7 bases aligning to TRBD2. Per the germline V gene, CDR1 is LGHDT and CDR2 is YNNKEL (reference sequence). V was clipped by 5 bases and J by 6 bases; unmatched bases: 10. The CDR3 loop spans 14 amino acids.

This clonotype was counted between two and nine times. The CDR3 loop is CASSEVEGTPYNEQFF. The CDR3 DNA follows: TGTGCCAGCAGTGAAGTAGAGGGTACCCCCTACAATGAGCAGTTCTTC. The chain has TRBV6-1 and TRBJ2-1, with D tentatively TRBD2 (5 bases). The CDR3 has 16 residues. The germline CDR1 and CDR2 sequences are MNHNS and SASEGT. V was cut by 1 base and J by 2 bases, with 12 bases left in between.

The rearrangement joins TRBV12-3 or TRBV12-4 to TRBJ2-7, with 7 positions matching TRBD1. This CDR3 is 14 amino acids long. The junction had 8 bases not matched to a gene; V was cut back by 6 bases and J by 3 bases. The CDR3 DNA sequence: TGTGCCAGCAGCCGGGACAGTACAGACTACGAGCAGTACTTC. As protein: CASSRDSTDYEQYF.

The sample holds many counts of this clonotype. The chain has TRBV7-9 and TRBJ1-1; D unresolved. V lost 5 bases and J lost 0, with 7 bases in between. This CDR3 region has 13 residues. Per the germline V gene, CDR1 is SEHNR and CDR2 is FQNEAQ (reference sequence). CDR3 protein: CASSPIMNTEAFF. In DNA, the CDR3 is TGTGCCAGCAGCCCGATTATGAACACTGAAGCTTTCTTT.

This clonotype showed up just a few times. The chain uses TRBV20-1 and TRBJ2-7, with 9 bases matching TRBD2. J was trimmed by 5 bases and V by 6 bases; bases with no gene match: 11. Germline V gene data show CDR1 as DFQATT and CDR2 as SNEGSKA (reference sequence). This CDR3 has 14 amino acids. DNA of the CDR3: TGCAGTGCCTGGCCGGGACTAGCAAGGGACGAGCAGTACTTC. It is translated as CSAWPGLARDEQYF.

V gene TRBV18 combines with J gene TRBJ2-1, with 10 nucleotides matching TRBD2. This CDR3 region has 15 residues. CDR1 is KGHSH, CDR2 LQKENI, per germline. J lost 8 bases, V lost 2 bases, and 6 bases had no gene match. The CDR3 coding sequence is TGTGCCAGCTCACCAGGAAGCGGGAGGGGAGATGAGCAGTTCTTC. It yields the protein CASSPGSGRGDEQFF.

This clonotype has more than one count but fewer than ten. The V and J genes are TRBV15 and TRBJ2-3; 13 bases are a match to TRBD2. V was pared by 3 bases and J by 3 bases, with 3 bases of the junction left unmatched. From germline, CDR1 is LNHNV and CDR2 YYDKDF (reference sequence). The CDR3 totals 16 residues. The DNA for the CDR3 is TGTGCCACCAGCAGGGGGACTAGCGGGGCTACAGATACGCAGTATTTT. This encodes CATSRGTSGATDTQYF.

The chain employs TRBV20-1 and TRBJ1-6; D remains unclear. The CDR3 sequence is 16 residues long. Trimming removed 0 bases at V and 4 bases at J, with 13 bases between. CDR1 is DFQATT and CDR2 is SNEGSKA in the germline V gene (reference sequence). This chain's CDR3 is CSARDDSGFYNSPLHF. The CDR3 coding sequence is TGCAGTGCTAGAGATGATTCCGGGTTTTATAATTCACCCCTCCACTTT.

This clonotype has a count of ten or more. The DNA of the CDR3 is TGTGCCAGCAGTTTAGGCAGGGGAGGAGAAAAACTGTTTTTT. It translates to CASSLGRGGEKLFF. J is TRBJ1-4 and V is TRBV12-3 or TRBV12-4, with D maybe TRBD1 (6 bases). This CDR3 is 14 amino acids long. V lost 1 base to trimming and J lost 8 bases, with 11 bases between them.

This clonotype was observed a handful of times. Here the CDR3 reads CASSLLRGLGDTQYF. CDR3 nucleotides: TGTGCCAGCAGCTTACTCAGGGGGCTTGGAGATACGCAGTATTTT. This chain joins TRBV5-5 and TRBJ2-3; 8 bases are a match to TRBD1. The J segment lost 5 bases and the V segment lost 2 bases, leaving 7 bases of the junction unmatched. The CDR3 runs 15 residues. CDR1 and CDR2 (germline): SGHKS, YYEKEE (reference sequence).

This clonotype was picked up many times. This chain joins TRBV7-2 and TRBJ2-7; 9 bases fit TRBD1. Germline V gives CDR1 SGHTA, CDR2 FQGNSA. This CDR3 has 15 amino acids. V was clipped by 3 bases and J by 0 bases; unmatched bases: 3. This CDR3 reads CASSFPGQGSYEQYF. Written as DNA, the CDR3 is TGTGCCAGCAGCTTCCCGGGACAGGGCTCCTACGAGCAGTACTTC. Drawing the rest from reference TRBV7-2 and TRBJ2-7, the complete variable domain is GAGVSQSPSNKVTEKGKDVELRCDPISGHTALYWYRQSLGQGLEFLIYFQGNSAPDKSGLPSDRFSAERTGGSVSTLTIQRTQQEDSAVYLCASSFPGQGSYEQYFGPGTRLTVT.

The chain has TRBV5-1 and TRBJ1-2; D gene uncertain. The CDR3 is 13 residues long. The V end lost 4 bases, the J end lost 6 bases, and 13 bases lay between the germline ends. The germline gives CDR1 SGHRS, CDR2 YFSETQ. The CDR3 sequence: CASSTNPGHGYTF. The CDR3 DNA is TGCGCCAGCAGCACCAACCCAGGACATGGCTACACCTTC.

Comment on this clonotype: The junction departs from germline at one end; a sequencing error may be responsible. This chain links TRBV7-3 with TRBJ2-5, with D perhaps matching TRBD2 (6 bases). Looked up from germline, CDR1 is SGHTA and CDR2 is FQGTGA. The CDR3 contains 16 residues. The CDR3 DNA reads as TGTGCCGGCAGCATGACGACAGCGGGTAACCAAGAGACCCAGTACTTC. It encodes CAGSMTTAGNQETQYF.

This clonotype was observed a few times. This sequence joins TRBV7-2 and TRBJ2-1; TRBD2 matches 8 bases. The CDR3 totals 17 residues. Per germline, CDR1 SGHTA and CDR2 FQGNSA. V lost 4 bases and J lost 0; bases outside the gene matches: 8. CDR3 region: CASSSRGGPSSYNEQFF. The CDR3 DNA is TGTGCCAGCAGCTCCCGCGGGGGGCCTAGCTCCTACAATGAGCAGTTCTTC.

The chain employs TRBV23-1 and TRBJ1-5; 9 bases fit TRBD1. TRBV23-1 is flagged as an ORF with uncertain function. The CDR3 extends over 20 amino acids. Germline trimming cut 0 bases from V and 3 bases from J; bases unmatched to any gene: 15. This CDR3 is CASSQSSSVPGQGYNQPQHF. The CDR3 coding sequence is TGCGCCAGCAGTCAATCGAGTAGTGTTCCGGGACAGGGATACAATCAGCCCCAGCATTTT.

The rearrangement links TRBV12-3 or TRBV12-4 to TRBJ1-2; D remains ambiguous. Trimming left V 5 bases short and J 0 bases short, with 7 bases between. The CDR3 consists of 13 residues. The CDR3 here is CASSTTSNYGYTF. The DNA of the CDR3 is TGTGCCAGCAGTACGACATCTAACTATGGCTACACCTTC.